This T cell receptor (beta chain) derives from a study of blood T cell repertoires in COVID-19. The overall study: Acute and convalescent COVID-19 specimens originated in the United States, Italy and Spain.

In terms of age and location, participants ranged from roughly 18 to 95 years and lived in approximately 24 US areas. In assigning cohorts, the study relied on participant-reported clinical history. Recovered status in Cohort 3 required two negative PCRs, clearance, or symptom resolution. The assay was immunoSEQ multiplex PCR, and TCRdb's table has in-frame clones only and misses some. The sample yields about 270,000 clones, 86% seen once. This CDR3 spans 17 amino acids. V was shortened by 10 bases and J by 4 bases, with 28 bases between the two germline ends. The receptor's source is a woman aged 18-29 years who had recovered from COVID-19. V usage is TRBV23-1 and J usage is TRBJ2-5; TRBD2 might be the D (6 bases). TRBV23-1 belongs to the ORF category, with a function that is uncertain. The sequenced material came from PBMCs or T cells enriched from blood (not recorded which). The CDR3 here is CATANLFPLAPRETQYF. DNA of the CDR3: TGCGCCACCGCGAACTTGTTCCCACTAGCCCCCAGAGAGACCCAGTACTTC.